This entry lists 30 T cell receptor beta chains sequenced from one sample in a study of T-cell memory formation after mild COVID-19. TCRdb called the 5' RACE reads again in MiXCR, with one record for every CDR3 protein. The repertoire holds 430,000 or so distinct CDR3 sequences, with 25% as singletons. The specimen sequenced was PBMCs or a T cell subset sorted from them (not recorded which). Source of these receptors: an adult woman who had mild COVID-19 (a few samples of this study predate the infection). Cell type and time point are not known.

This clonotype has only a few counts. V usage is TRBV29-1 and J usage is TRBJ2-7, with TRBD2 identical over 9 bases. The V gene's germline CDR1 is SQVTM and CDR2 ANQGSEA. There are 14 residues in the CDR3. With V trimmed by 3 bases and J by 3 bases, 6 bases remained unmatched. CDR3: CSVDSGTSSYEQYF. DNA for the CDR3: TGCAGCGTTGATAGCGGGACTAGCAGCTACGAGCAGTACTTC.

CDR3 DNA sequence: TGTGCCAGCAGCCAAGATTCAGGGACAGGGTTATATGAGCAGTTCTTC. Protein product: CASSQDSGTGLYEQFF. This sequence joins TRBV14 and TRBJ2-1, with 9 bases that match TRBD1. Germline V CDR1 and CDR2: SGHDN, FVKESK. V shed 0 bases, J shed 8 bases, and the junction held 8 bases outside the gene matches. The CDR3 extends over 16 amino acids.

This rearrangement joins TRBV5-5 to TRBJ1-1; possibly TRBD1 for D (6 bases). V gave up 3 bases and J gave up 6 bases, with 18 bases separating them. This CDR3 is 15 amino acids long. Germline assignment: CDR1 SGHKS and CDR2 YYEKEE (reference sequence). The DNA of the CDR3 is TGTGCCAGCAGCTACCTACAGGGTGGTGCCCCTGAAGCTTTCTTT. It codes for CASSYLQGGAPEAFF.

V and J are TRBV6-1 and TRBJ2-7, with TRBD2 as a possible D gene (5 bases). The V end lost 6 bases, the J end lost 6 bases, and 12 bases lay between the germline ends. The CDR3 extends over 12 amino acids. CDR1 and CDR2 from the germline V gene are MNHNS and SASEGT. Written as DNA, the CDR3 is TGTGCCAGCAGAGGAGGCAATGCCGAGCAGTACTTC. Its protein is CASRGGNAEQYF.

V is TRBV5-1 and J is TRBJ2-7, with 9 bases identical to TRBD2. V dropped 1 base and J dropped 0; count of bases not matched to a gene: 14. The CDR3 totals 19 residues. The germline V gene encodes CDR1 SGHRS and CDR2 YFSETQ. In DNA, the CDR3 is TGCGCCAGCAGCTTGTCCGGCGGGTACAAAGCGGGAGGCTCCTACGAGCAGTACTTC. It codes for CASSLSGGYKAGGSYEQYF.

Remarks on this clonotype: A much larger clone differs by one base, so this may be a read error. The CDR3 coding sequence is TGCTCCAGCAGCCAAACACCTGGCTCTGGAAACACCATATATTTT. Translation gives CSSSQTPGSGNTIYF. V gene TRBV4-3 combines with J gene TRBJ1-3; no definite D call. There are 15 residues in the CDR3. Germline CDR1 LGHNA, CDR2 YSLEER.

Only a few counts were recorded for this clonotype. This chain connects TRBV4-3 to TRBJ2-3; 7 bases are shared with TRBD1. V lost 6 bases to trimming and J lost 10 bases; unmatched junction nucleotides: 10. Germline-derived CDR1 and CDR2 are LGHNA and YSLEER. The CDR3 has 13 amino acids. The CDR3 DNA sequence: TGCGCCAGCAGTCGAATAACAGGGGTAGCGCAGTATTTT. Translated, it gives CASSRITGVAQYF.

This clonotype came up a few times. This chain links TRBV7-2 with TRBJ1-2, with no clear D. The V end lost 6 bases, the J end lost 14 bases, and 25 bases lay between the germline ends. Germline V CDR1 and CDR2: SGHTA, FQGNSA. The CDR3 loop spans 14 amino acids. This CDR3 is CASRLRLGEGAITF. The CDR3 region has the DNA TGTGCCAGCAGACTTAGGCTTGGGGAGGGAGCTATTACCTTC.

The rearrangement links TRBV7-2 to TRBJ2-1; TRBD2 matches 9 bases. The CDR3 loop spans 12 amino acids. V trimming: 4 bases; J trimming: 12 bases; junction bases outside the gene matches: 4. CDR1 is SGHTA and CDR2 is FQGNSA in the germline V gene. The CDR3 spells CASSSSAGGQFF. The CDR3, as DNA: TGTGCCAGCAGCTCTTCAGCGGGAGGGCAGTTCTTC. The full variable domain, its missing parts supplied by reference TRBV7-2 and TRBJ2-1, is GAGVSQSPSNKVTEKGKDVELRCDPISGHTALYWYRQSLGQGLEFLIYFQGNSAPDKSGLPSDRFSAERTGGSVSTLTIQRTQQEDSAVYLCASSSSAGGQFFGPGTRLTVL.

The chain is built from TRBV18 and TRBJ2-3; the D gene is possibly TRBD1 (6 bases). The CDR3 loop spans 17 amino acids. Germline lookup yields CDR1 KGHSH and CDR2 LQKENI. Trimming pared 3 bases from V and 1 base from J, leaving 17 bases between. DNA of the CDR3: TGTGCCAGCTCACCGAACAGGGTAGACGGGGGCACAGATACGCAGTATTTT. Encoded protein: CASSPNRVDGGTDTQYF.

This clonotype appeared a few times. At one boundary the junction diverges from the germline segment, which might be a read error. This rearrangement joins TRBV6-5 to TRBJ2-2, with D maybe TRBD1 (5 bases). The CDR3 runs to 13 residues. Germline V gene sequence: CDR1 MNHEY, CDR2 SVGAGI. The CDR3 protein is CNSPGTNTGELFF. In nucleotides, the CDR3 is TGCAACAGTCCAGGGACGAACACCGGGGAGCTGTTTTTT.

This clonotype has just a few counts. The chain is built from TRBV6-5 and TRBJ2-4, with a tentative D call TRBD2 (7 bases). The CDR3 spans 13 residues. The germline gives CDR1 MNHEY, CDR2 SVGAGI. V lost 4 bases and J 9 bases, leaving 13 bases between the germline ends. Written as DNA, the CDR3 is TGTGCCAGCAGTTTCAAGGGGGGGAGCATTCAGTACTTC. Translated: CASSFKGGSIQYF.

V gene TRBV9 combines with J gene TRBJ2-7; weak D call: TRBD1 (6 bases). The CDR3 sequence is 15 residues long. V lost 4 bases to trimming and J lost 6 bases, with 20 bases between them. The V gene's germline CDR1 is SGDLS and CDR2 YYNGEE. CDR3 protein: CASSPQGGRDGEQYF. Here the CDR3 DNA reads TGTGCCAGCAGCCCCCAAGGGGGACGGGACGGCGAGCAGTACTTC.

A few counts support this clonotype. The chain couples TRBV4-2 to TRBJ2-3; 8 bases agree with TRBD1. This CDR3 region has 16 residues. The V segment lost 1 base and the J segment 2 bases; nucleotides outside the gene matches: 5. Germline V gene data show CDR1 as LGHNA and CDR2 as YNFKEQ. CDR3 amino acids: CASSQGRTGTTDTQYF. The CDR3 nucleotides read TGTGCCAGCAGCCAAGGGAGGACAGGGACCACAGATACGCAGTATTTT.

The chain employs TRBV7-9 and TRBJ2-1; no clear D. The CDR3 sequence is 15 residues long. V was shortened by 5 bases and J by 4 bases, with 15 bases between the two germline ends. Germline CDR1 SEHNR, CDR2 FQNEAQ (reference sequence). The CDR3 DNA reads TGTGCCAGCAGCCTCAAGGACCTAACTTACAATGAGCAGTTCTTC. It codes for CASSLKDLTYNEQFF. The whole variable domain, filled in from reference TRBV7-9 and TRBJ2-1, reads DTGVSQNPRHKITKRGQNVTFRCDPISEHNRLYWYRQTLGQGPEFLTYFQNEAQLEKSRLLSDRFSAERPKGSFSTLEIQRTEQGDSAMYLCASSLKDLTYNEQFFGPGTRLTVL.

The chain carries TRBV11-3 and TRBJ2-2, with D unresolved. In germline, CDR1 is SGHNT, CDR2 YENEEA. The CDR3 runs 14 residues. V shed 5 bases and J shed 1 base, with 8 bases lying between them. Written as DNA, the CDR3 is TGTGCCAGCAGCCCTTCGGGGAACACCGGGGAGCTGTTTTTT. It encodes CASSPSGNTGELFF. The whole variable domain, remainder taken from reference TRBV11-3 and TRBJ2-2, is EAGVVQSPRYKIIEKKQPVAFWCNPISGHNTLYWYLQNLGQGPELLIRYENEEAVDDSQLPKDRFSAERLKGVDSTLKIQPAELGDSAVYLCASSPSGNTGELFFGEGSRLTVL.

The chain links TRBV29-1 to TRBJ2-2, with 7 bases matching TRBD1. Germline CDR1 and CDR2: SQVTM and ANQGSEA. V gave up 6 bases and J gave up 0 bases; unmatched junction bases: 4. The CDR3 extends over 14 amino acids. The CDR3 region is CSVTGASNTGELFF. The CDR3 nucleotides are TGCAGCGTAACAGGGGCCTCGAACACCGGGGAGCTGTTTTTT.

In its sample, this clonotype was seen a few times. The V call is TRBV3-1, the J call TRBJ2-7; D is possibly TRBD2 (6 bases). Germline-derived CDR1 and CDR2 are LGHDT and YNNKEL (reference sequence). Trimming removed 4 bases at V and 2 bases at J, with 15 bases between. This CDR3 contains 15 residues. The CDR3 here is CASSPHGGLTYEQYF. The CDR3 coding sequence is TGTGCCAGCAGCCCCCACGGGGGATTGACCTACGAGCAGTACTTC.

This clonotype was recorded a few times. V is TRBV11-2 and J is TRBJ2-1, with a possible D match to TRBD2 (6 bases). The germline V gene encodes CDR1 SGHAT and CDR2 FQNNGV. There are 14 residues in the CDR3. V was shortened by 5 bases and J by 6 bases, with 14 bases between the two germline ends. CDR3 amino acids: CASSHYRDFNEQFF. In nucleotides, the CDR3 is TGTGCCAGCAGCCACTACCGGGACTTCAATGAGCAGTTCTTC.

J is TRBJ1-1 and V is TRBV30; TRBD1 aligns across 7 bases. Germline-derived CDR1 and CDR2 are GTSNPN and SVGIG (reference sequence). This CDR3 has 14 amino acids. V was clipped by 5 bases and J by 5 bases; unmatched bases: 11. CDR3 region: CAWEARTGLTEAFF. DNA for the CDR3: TGTGCCTGGGAGGCCAGGACAGGCTTGACTGAAGCTTTCTTT.

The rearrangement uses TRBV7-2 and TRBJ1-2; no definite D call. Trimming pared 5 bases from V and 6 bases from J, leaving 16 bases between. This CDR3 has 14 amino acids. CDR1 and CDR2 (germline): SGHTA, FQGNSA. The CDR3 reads CASSPSTAEDGYTF. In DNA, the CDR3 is TGTGCCAGCAGCCCATCAACAGCAGAGGATGGCTACACCTTC.

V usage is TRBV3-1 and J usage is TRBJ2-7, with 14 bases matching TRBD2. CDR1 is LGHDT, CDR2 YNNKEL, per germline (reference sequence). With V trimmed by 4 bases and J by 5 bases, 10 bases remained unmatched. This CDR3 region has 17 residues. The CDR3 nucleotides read TGTGCCAGCAGCCCTGGGACTAGCGGGAGTCGGTTGCACGAGCAGTACTTC. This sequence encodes CASSPGTSGSRLHEQYF.

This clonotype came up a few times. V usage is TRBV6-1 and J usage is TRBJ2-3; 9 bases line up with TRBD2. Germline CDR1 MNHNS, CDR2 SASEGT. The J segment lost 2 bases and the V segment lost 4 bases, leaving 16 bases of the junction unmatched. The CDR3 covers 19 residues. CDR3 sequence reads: CASSGGPSGGYFVTDTQYF. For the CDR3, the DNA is TGTGCCAGCAGTGGGGGTCCGAGCGGGGGGTACTTTGTCACAGATACGCAGTATTTT.

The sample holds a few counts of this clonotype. The CDR3 coding sequence is TGTGCCAGCAGCCACACGGGACAGGGACTCAATGGCTACACCTTC. Amino acids: CASSHTGQGLNGYTF. The gene calls are TRBV7-9 and TRBJ1-2; the match to TRBD1 covers 9 bases. The V gene end was trimmed by 5 bases and the J gene end by 6 bases; junction bases not matched to a gene: 10. CDR3 length: 15 amino acids. CDR1 SEHNR and CDR2 FQNEAQ come from the germline V gene (reference sequence).

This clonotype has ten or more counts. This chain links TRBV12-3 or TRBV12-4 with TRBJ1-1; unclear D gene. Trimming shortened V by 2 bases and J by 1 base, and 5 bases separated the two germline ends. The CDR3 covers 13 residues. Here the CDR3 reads CASSLRQNTEAFF. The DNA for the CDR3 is TGTGCCAGCAGTTTACGGCAGAACACTGAAGCTTTCTTT.

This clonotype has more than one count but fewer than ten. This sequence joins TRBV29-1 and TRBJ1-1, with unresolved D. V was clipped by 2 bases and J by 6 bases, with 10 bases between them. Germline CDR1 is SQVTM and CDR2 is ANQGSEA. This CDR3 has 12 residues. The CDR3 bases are TGCAGCGTTGAATTCGGGGTAGCTGAAGCTTTCTTT. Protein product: CSVEFGVAEAFF.

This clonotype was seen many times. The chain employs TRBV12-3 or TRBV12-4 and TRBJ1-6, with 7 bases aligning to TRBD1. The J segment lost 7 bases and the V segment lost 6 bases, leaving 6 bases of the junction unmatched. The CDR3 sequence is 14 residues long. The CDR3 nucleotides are TGTGCCAGCAGCCAGGGACAGAGGAATTCACCCCTCCACTTT. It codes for CASSQGQRNSPLHF.

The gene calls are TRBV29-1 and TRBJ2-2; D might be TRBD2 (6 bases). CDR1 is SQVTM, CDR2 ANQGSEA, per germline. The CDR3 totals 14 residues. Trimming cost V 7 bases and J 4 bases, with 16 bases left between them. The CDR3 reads CSASPRESTGELFF. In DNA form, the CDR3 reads TGCAGCGCTTCACCCCGGGAGTCCACCGGGGAGCTGTTTTTT.

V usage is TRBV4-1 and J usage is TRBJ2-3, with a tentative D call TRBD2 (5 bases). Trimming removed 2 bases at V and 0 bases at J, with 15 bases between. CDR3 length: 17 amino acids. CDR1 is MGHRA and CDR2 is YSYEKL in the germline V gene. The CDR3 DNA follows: TGCGCCAGCAGCCAAATTCCCCTGCAGCGGAGCACAGATACGCAGTATTTT. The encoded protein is CASSQIPLQRSTDTQYF.

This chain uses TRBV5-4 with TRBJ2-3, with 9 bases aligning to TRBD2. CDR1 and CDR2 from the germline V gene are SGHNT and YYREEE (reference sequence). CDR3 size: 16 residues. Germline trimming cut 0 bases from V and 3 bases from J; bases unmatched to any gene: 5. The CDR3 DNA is TGTGCCAGCAGCTTGGGCGGGGGGGCTCTTACAGATACGCAGTATTTT. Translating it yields CASSLGGGALTDTQYF.